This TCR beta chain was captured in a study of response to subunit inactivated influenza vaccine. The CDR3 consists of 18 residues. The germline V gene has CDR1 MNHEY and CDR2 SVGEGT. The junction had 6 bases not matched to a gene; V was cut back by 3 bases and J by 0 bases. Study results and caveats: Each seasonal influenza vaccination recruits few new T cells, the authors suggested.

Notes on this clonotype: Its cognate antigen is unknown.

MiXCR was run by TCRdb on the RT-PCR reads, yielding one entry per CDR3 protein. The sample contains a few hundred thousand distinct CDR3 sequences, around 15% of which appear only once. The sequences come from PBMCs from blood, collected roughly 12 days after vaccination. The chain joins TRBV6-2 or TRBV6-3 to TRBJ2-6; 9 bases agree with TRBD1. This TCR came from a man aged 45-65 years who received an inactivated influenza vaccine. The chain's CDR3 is CASSYRTGASSGANVLTF. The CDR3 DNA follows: TGTGCCAGCAGTTATAGGACAGGGGCTAGCTCTGGGGCCAACGTCCTGACTTTC.